The rows below give T cell receptor beta chains drawn from one sample of a study of blood T cell repertoires in COVID-19. Measured with immunoSEQ multiplex PCR; TCRdb has only the in-frame clones, and not every one. Of roughly 76,000 clones in the sample, 75% were seen once. The sample consisted of peripheral blood. These receptors came from a man in his sixties or seventies with acute or convalescent COVID-19. Each CDR3 is given with its conserved first and last residue. A D gene is named only where the DNA matches it firmly. Clone sizes are given selectively: once, few, many, or a class where the clone is expanded.

abundance	d_gene	v_gene	j_gene	len	CDR3nt	CDR3aa
NA	NA	TRBV6-5	TRBJ1-1	14	TGTGCCAGCAGTCGAGGGTCAGTGAACACTGAAGCTTTCTTT	CASSRGSVNTEAFF
NA	NA	TRBV7-2	TRBJ2-1	13	TGTGCCAGCAGCTTAAGGAGTAGTGACCCTCCAATCTTC	CASSLRSSDPPIF
NA	NA	TRBV7-6	TRBJ2-1	13	TGTGCCAGCAGCTTAGCCGCCTACAATGAGCAGTTCTTC	CASSLAAYNEQFF
NA	NA	TRBV15	TRBJ1-3	15	TGTGCCACCAGCAACCCTGGACAGCCTGGAAACACCATATATTTT	CATSNPGQPGNTIYF
NA	TRBD2	TRBV18	TRBJ2-1	15	TGTGCCAGCTCACCCCGACTAGCGGCAAACAATGAGCAGTTCTTC	CASSPRLAANNEQFF
NA	NA	TRBV12-5	TRBJ2-5	14	TGTGCTAGTGGTTTAGGGACACTCCAAGAGACCCAGTACTTC	CASGLGTLQETQYF
few	NA	TRBV14	TRBJ1-4	13	TGTGCCAGCAGCCACGGGGAGAGGGAAAAACTGTTTTTT	CASSHGEREKLFF
NA	TRBD1	TRBV10-3	TRBJ2-7	14	TGTGCCATCAGTCCTCCGGACAGGAGCTACGAGCAGTACTTC	CAISPPDRSYEQYF
NA	NA	TRBV25-1	TRBJ2-7	13	TGTGCCAGCAGTCAGGGTTTTTCCTACGAGCAGTACTTC	CASSQGFSYEQYF
NA	NA	TRBV24-1	TRBJ2-1	17	TGCGCCACCAGTGATTTGAGTGCAGGTCTCTCCTACAATGAGCAGTTCTTC	CATSDLSAGLSYNEQFF
NA	TRBD2	TRBV7-3	TRBJ2-1	15	TGTGCCAGCAGCCCCGGACTAGCGGTCTACAATGAGCAGTTCTTC	CASSPGLAVYNEQFF
once	TRBD1	TRBV28	TRBJ2-7	16	TGTGCCAGCAGTTTAACTACGACAGGGGGCACGTACGAGCAGTACTTC	CASSLTTTGGTYEQYF
NA	TRBD1	TRBV6-1	TRBJ1-5	17	TGTGCCAGCAGTGGAAGGGGCCGACAGGGAAGCAATCAGCCCCAGCATTTT	CASSGRGRQGSNQPQHF
NA	NA	TRBV12-3/TRBV12-4	TRBJ2-7	13	TGTGCCAGCCGTTTGACCGGCGGCTACGAGCAGTACTTC	CASRLTGGYEQYF
NA	TRBD2	TRBV4-2	TRBJ2-1	14	TGTGCCAGCGCCGGGGGGTCCTCCTACAATGAGCAGTTCTTC	CASAGGSSYNEQFF
NA	TRBD2	TRBV7-2	TRBJ2-7	15	TGTGCCAGCAGCTTAGCGGCTAGCGGCTCCTACGAGCAGTACTTC	CASSLAASGSYEQYF
once	TRBD2	TRBV6-6	TRBJ2-2	16	TGTGCCAGCCGGGGACTAGCGGGAGGGCCTAGGGGGGAGCTGTTTTTT	CASRGLAGGPRGELFF